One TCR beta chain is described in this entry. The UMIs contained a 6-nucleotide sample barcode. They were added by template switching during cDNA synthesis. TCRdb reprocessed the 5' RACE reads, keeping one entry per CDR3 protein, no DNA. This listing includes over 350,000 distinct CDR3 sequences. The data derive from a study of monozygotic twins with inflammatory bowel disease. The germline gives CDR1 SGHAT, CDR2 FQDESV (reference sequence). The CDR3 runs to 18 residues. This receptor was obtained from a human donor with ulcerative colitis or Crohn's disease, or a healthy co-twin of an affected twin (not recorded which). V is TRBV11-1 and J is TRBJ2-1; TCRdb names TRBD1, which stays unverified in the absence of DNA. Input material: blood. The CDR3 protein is CASSPRTEKYTKDNEQFF.